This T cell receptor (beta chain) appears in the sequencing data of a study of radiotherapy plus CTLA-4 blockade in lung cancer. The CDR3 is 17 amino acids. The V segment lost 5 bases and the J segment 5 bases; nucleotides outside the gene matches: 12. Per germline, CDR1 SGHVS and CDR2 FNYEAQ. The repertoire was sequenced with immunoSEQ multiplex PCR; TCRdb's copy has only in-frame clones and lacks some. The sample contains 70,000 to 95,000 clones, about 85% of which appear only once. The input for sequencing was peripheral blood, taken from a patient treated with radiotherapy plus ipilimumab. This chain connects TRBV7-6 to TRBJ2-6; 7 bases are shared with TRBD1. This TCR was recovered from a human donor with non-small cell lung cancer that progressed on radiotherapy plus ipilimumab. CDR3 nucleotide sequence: TGTGCCAGCAGCAACCGACAGGGCCCTGGGTGGGCCAACGTCCTGACTTTC. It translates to CASSNRQGPGWANVLTF. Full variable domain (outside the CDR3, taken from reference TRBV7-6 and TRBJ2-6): GAGVSQSPRYKVTKRGQDVALRCDPISGHVSLYWYRQALGQGPEFLTYFNYEAQQDKSGLPNDRFSAERPEGSISTLTIQRTEQRDSAMYRCASSNRQGPGWANVLTFGAGSRLTVL.